Listed below are T cell receptor beta chains from one sample, sequenced in a study of T-cell memory formation after mild COVID-19. TCRdb itself ran the 5' RACE reads through MiXCR, one entry per CDR3 protein. The table includes some 250,000 distinct CDR3 sequences, approximately 19% detected once. The sample comprised PBMCs or a T cell subset sorted from them (not recorded which). These receptors all come from a man between 18 and 29 years old who had mild COVID-19 (a few samples of this study predate the infection). Cell type and time point are not known. Both conserved end residues are part of each CDR3. The D gene is left open where the match is weak. Size tells how often a clone was seen (once, few, many) or the class of an expanded clone, and some rows leave it out.

J,V,size,length,D,DNA,CDR3
TRBJ2-1,TRBV24-1,once,14,TRBD2,TGTGCCACCAGTGATCCGACTAGCGGGAGAGAGCAGTTCTTC,CATSDPTSGREQFF
TRBJ2-3,TRBV7-2,once,14,TRBD2,TGTGCCAGCGCCCGGGGGGAGGTCACAGATACGCAGTATTTT,CASARGEVTDTQYF
TRBJ2-3,TRBV5-1,few,17,NA,TGCGCCAGCAGCTCGTCGTGGCGGGCCCACGTCACAGATACGCAGTATTTT,CASSSSWRAHVTDTQYF
TRBJ2-1,TRBV6-2/TRBV6-3,few,12,NA,TGTGCCAGCAGCCTACAGGGAACTGAGCAGTTCTTC,CASSLQGTEQFF
TRBJ2-1,TRBV15,NA,15,TRBD1,TGTGCCACCAGCAGAGGATGGACAGGGGGCTTTGAGCAGTTCTTC,CATSRGWTGGFEQFF
TRBJ2-2,TRBV7-2,few,13,NA,TGTGCCAGCAGCCCCGGGCCGCCCGGGGAGCTGTTTTTT,CASSPGPPGELFF
TRBJ1-4,TRBV20-1,few,15,NA,TGCAGTGCTAGAGATCTAGGCAGCGTAAATGAAAAACTGTTTTTT,CSARDLGSVNEKLFF
TRBJ1-3,TRBV20-1,NA,15,TRBD1,TGCAGTGCTAGAGAACAGGGGGAAAACGGAAACACCATATATTTT,CSAREQGENGNTIYF
TRBJ1-5,TRBV9,many,16,TRBD1,TGTGCCAGCAGCCCGGGGACAGGAGCATCTAATCAGCCCCAGCATTTT,CASSPGTGASNQPQHF
TRBJ2-7,TRBV30,few,13,TRBD1,TGTGCCTGGAGTCCGGGACAGATCCACGAGCAGTACTTC,CAWSPGQIHEQYF
TRBJ2-7,TRBV6-1,few,11,NA,TGTGCCAGCACCAGGGTCTACGAGCAGTACTTC,CASTRVYEQYF
TRBJ1-4,TRBV18,NA,13,NA,TGTGCCAGCTCATACAACAGGGATGAAAAACTGTTTTTT,CASSYNRDEKLFF
TRBJ1-5,TRBV18,NA,19,NA,TGTGCCAGCTCACCACTTTTCCCAGATACAGGCTTTTCAAATCAGCCCCAGCATTTT,CASSPLFPDTGFSNQPQHF
TRBJ2-7,TRBV12-3/TRBV12-4,few,13,NA,TGTGCCAGCAGTTTGCAGCTATCCTACGAGCAGTACTTC,CASSLQLSYEQYF
TRBJ1-2,TRBV12-3/TRBV12-4,few,13,NA,TGTGCCAGCACCCCCGGTGAGGGATATGGCTACACCTTC,CASTPGEGYGYTF
TRBJ1-3,TRBV4-3,NA,17,NA,TGCGCCAGCAGCACCCTCGGGGGGCCTTACTCTGGAAACACCATATATTTT,CASSTLGGPYSGNTIYF
TRBJ2-7,TRBV19,few,15,TRBD1,TGTGCCACTTCGCCCGGGACAGGGGTTTCCTACGAGCAGTACTTC,CATSPGTGVSYEQYF
TRBJ2-4,TRBV20-1,NA,14,NA,TGCAGTGCTAGAGCGGACGGTCCCAAAAACATTCAGTACTTC,CSARADGPKNIQYF
TRBJ2-7,TRBV12-3/TRBV12-4,few,14,NA,TGTGCCAGCACCCAACCGGGCCGGTCCTACGAGCAGTACTTC,CASTQPGRSYEQYF
TRBJ2-3,TRBV7-9,few,15,NA,TGTGCCAGCAGACCTCAAGCTGCTAACACAGATACGCAGTATTTT,CASRPQAANTDTQYF
TRBJ2-3,TRBV6-5,NA,15,TRBD2,TGTGCCAGCCGGGGGGACTCCCTGAGCACAGATACGCAGTATTTT,CASRGDSLSTDTQYF
TRBJ2-1,TRBV7-3,NA,12,NA,TGTGCCAGCAGCTTCCAGACTAGTGAGCAGTTCTTC,CASSFQTSEQFF
TRBJ1-1,TRBV5-1,NA,16,NA,TGCGCCAGCAGCTTGAATTTTCTGGTGAGGAACACTGAAGCTTTCTTT,CASSLNFLVRNTEAFF
TRBJ2-3,TRBV5-1,NA,12,NA,TGCGCCAGCAGCTTTGAAAAGGATACGCAGTATTTT,CASSFEKDTQYF
TRBJ2-5,TRBV10-3,few,14,TRBD1,TGTGCCATCAAGGGGACAGGGAAGGGAGAGACCCAGTACTTC,CAIKGTGKGETQYF
TRBJ1-5,TRBV12-3/TRBV12-4,many,16,NA,TGTGCCAGCAGTTACGCAGGGACTTATAGCAATCAGCCCCAGCATTTT,CASSYAGTYSNQPQHF
TRBJ2-1,TRBV20-1,few,15,NA,TGCAGTGCTAGAGTACTTGCGGGGAGCTACAATGAGCAGTTCTTC,CSARVLAGSYNEQFF
TRBJ2-5,TRBV4-1,few,16,TRBD1,TGCGCCAGCAGCCAGGGACAGGGGGCTTGGGAAGAGACCCAGTACTTC,CASSQGQGAWEETQYF
TRBJ2-2,TRBV6-5,NA,16,TRBD1,TGTGCCAGCAGTGCCGTCGGGACAGGGGCGGGCGGGGAGCTGTTTTTT,CASSAVGTGAGGELFF
TRBJ1-5,TRBV7-9,few,14,NA,TGTGCCAGCAGCGGACCCCTACGAGATCAGCCCCAGCATTTT,CASSGPLRDQPQHF
TRBJ1-5,TRBV7-2,NA,14,TRBD1,TGTGCCAGCAGCTTTAGACAGGGGGGTCAGCCCCAGCATTTT,CASSFRQGGQPQHF
TRBJ2-1,TRBV6-5,NA,13,NA,TGTGCCAGCAGGCGACAGGTCCAGGATGAGCAGTTCTTC,CASRRQVQDEQFF
TRBJ1-1,TRBV7-2,many,14,TRBD1,TGTGCCAGCAGCAGGGGACAGATGAACACTGAAGCTTTCTTT,CASSRGQMNTEAFF